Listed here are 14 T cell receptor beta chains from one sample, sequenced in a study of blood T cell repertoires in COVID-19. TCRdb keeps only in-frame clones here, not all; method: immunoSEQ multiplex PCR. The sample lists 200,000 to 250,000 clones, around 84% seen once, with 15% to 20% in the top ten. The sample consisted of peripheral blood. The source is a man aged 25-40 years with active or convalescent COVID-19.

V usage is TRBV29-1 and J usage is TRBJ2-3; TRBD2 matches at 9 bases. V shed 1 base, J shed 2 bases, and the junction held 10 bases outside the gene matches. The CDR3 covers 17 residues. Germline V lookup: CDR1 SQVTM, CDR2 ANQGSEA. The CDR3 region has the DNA TGCAGCGTTGAAGGGGTCGGGACTAGCCGAACCACAGATACGCAGTATTTT. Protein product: CSVEGVGTSRTTDTQYF.

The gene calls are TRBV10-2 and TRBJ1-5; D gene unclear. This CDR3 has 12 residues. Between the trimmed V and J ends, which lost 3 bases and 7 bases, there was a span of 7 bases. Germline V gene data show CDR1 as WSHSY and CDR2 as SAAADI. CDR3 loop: CASSEGRQPQHF. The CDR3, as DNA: TGCGCCAGCAGTGAAGGGAGGCAGCCCCAGCATTTT.

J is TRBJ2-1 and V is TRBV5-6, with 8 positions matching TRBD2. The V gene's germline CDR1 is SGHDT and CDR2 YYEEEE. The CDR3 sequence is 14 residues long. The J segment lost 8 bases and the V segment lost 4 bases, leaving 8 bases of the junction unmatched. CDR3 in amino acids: CASSPAGGPHEQFF. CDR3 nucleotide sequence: TGTGCCAGCAGCCCGGCGGGGGGTCCCCATGAGCAGTTCTTC.

The CDR3 sequence is CASTTRNGPTGELFF. CDR3 DNA sequence: TGTGCCAGCACCACCCGCAACGGTCCCACCGGGGAGCTGTTTTTT. The chain employs TRBV5-4 and TRBJ2-2, with D hard to call. The CDR3 is 15 residues long. Germline lookup yields CDR1 SGHNT and CDR2 YYREEE (reference sequence). V was trimmed by 6 bases and J by 4 bases, leaving 16 bases between them.

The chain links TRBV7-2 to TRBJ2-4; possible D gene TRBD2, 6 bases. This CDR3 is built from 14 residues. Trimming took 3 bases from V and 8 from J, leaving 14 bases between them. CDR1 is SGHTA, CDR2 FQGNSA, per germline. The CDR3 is CASSFSGEVDIQYF. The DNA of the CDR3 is TGTGCCAGCAGCTTTTCGGGGGAGGTGGACATTCAGTACTTC.

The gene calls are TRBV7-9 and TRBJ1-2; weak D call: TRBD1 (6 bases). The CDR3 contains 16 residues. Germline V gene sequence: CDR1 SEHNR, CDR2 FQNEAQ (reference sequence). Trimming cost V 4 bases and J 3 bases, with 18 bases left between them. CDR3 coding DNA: TGTGCCAGCAGCTCACTCGGACAGCGATCTGACTATGGCTACACCTTC. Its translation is CASSSLGQRSDYGYTF. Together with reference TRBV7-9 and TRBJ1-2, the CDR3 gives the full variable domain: DTGVSQNPRHKITKRGQNVTFRCDPISEHNRLYWYRQTLGQGPEFLTYFQNEAQLEKSRLLSDRFSAERPKGSFSTLEIQRTEQGDSAMYLCASSSLGQRSDYGYTFGSGTRLTVV.

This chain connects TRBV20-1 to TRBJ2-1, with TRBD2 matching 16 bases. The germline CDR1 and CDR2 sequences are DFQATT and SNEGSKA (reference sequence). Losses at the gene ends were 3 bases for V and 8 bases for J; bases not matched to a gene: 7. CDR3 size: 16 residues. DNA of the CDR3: TGCAGTGCTAGTGAGGGACTAGCGGGGGGGCCGGATGAGCAGTTCTTC. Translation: CSASEGLAGGPDEQFF.

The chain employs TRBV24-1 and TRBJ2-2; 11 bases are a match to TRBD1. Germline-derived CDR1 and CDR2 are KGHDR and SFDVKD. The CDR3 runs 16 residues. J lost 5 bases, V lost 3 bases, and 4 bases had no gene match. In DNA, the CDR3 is TGTGCCACCAGTGATCCGGGGACAGGGGGAACCGGGGAGCTGTTTTTT. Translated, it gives CATSDPGTGGTGELFF.

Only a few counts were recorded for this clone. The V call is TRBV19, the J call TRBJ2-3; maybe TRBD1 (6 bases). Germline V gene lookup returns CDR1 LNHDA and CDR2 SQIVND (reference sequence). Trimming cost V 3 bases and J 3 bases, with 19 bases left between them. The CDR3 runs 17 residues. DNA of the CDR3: TGTGCCAGTAGTATTCTCCAGGGGCTGATCGGGACAGATACGCAGTATTTT. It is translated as CASSILQGLIGTDTQYF.

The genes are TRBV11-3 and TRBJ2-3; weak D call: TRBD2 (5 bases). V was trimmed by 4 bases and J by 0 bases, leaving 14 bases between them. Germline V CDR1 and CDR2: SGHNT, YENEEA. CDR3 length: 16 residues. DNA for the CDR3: TGTGCCAGCAGCTCCGCCGGGGTCAGCAGCACAGATACGCAGTATTTT. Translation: CASSSAGVSSTDTQYF.

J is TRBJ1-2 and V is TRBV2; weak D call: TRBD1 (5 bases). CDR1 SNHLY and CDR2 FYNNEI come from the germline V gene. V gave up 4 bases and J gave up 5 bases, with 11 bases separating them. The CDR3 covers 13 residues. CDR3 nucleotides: TGTGCCAGCAGTGTGACAGAGAAGTATGGCTACACCTTC. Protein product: CASSVTEKYGYTF.

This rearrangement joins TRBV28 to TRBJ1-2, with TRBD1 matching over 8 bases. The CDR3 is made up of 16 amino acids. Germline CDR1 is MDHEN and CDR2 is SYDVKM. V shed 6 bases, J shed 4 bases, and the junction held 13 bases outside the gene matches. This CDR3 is CASSSGTGLSLYGYTF. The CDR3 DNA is TGTGCCAGCAGCTCCGGGACAGGCCTGTCCCTCTATGGCTACACCTTC.

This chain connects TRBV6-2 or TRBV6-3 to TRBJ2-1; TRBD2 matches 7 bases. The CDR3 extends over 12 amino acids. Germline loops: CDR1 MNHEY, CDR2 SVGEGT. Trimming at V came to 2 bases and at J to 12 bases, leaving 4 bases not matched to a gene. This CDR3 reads CASSYPGGGQFF. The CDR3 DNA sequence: TGTGCCAGCAGTTACCCGGGAGGAGGGCAGTTCTTC.

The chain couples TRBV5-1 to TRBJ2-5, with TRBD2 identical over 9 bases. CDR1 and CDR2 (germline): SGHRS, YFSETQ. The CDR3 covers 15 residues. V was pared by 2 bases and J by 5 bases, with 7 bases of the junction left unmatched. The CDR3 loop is CASSFSGGRGETQYF. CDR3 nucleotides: TGCGCCAGCAGCTTTAGCGGGGGCCGAGGGGAGACCCAGTACTTC.